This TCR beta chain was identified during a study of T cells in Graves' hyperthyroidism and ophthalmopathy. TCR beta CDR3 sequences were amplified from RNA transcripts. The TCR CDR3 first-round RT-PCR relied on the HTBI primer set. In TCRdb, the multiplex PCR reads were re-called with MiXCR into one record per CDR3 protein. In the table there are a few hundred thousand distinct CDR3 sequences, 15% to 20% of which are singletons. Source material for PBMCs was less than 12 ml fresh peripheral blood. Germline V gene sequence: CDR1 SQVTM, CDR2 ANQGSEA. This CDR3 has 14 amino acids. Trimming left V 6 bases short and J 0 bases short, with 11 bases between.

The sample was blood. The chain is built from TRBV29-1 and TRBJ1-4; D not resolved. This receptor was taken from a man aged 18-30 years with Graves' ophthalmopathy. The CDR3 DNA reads TGCAGCGTGGCGGCGGACGCAACTAATGAAAAACTGTTTTTT. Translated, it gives CSVAADATNEKLFF.